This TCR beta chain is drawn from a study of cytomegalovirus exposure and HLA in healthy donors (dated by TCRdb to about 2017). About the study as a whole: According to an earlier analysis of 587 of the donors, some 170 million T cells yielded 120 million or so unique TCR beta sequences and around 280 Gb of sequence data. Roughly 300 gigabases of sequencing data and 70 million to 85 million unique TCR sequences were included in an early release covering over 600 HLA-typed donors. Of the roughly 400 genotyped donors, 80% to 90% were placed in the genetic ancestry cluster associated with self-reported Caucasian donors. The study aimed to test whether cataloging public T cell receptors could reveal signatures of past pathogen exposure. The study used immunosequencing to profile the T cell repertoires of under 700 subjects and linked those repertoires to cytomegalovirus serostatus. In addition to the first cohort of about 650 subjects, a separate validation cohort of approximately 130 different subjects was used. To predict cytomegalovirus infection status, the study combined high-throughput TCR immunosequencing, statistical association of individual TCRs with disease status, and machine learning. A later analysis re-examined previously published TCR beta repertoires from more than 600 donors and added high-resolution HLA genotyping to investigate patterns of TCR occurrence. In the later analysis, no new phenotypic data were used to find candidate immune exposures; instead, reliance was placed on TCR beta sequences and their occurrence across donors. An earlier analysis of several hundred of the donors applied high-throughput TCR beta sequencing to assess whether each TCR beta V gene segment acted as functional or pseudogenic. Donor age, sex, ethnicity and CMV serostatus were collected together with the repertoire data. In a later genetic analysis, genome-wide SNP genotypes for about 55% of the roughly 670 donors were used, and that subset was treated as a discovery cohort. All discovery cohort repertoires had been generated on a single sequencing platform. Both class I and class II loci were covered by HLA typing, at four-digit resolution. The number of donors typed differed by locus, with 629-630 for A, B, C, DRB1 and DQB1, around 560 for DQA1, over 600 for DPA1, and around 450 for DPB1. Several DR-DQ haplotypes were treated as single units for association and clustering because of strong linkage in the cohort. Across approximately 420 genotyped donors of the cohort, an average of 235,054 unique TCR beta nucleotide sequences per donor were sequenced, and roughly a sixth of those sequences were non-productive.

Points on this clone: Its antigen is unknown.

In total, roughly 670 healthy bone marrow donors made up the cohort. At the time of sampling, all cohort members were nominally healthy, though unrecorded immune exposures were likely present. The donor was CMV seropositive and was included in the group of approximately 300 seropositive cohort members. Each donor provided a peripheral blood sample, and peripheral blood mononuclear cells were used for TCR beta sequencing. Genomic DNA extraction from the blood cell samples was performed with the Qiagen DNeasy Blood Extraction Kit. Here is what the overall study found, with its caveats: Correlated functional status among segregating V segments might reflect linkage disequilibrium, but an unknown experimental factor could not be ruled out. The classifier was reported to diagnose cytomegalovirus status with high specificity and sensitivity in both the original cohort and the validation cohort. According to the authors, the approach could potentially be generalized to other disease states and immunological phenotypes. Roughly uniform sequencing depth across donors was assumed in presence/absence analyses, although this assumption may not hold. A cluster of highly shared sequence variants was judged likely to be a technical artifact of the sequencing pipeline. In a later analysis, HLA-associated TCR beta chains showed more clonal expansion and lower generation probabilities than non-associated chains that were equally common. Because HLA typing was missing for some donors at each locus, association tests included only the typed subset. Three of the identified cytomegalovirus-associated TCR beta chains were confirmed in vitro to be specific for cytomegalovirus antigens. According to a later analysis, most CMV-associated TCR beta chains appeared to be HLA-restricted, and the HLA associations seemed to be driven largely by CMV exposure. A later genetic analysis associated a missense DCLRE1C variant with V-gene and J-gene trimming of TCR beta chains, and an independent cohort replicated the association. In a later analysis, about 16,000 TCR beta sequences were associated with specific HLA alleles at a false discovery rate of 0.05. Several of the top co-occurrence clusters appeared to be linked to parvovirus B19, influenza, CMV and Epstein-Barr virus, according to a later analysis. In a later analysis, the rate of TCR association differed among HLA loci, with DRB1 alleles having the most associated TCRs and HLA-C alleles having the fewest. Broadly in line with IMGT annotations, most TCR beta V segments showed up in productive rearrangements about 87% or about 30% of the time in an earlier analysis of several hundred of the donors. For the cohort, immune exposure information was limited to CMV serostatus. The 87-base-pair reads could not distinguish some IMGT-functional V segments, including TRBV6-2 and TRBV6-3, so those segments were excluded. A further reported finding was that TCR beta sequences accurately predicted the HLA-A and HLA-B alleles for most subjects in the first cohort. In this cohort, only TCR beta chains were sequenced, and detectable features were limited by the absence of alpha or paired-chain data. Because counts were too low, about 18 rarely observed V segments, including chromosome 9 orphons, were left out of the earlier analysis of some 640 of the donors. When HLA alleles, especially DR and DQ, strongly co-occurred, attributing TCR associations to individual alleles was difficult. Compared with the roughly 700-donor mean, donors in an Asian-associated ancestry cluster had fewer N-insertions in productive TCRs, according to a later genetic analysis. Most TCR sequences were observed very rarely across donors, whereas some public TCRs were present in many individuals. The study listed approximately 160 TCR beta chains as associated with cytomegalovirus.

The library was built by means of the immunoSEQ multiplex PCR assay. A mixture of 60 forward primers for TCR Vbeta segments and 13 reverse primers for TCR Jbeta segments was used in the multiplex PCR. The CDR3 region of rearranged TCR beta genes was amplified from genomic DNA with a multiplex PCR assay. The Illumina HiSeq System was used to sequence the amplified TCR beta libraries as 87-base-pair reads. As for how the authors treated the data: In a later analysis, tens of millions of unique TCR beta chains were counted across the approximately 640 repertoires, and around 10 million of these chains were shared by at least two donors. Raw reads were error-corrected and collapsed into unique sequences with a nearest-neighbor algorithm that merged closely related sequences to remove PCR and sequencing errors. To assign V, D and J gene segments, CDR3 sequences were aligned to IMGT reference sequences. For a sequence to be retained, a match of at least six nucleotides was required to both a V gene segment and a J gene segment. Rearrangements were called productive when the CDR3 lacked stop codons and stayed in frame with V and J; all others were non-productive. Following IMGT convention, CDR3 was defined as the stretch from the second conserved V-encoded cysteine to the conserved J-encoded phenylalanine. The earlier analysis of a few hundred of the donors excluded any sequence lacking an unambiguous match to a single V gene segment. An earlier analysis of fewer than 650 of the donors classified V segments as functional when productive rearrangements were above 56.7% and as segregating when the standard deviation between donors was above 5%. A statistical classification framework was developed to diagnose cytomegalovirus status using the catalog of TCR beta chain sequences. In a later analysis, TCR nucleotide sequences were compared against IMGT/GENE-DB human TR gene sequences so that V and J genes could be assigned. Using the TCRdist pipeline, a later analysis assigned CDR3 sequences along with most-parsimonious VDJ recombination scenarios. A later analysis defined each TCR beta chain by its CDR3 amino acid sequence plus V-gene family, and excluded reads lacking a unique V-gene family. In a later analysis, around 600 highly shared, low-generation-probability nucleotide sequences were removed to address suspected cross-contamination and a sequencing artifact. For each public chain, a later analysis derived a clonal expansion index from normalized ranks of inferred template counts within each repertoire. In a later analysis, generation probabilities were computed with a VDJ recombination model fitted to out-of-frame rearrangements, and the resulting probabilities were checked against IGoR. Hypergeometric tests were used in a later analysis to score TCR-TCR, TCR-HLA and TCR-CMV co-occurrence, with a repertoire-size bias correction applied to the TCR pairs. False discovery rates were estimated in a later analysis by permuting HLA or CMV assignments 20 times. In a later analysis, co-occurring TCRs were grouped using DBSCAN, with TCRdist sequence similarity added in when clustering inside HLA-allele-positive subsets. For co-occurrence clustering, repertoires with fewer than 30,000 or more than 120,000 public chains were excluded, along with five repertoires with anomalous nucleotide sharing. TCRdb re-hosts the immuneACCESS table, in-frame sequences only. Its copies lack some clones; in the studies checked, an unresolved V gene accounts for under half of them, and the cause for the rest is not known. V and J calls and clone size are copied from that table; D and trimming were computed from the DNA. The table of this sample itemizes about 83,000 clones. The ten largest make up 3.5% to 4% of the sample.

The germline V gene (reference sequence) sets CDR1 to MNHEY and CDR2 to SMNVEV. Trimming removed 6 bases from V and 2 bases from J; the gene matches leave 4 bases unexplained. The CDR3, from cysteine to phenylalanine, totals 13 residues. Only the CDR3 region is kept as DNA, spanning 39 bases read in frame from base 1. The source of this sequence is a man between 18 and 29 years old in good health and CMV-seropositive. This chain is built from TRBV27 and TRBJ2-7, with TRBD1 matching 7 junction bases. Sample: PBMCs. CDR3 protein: CASRQTGTYEQYF. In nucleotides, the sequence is TGTGCCAGCAGGCAGACAGGGACCTACGAGCAGTACTTC.